This T cell receptor (beta chain) was recorded in a study of cytomegalovirus exposure and HLA in healthy donors. Broader study findings: The study designated about 180 TCR beta chains cytomegalovirus-associated. Testing in vitro showed a few CMV-associated chains specific for CMV antigens. The tendency of first-cohort TCR clusters to co-occur in the 90 to 150 validation repertoires was the finding of a later analysis.

Trimming removed 1 base from V and 1 base from J, with 4 bases in between. This CDR3 spans 13 amino acids. Germline V gene data show CDR1 as SEHNR and CDR2 as FQNEAQ (reference sequence). TCRdb keeps only in-frame clones here, not all; method: immunoSEQ multiplex PCR. The data contain under 150,000 clones, around 86% of them singletons. With regard to this clone: As yet, its antigen is unknown.

This sequence was found in a man aged 18 to 35 in good health and CMV-seropositive. What was sequenced was PBMCs. This chain uses TRBV7-9 with TRBJ1-1, with D unclear. In DNA form, the CDR3 reads TGTGCCAGCAGCTTAGAGCCGAACACTGAAGCTTTCTTT. It codes for CASSLEPNTEAFF. The entire variable domain, with the rest obtained from reference TRBV7-9 and TRBJ1-1, is as follows: DTGVSQNPRHKITKRGQNVTFRCDPISEHNRLYWYRQTLGQGPEFLTYFQNEAQLEKSRLLSDRFSAERPKGSFSTLEIQRTEQGDSAMYLCASSLEPNTEAFFGQGTRLTVV.